This T cell receptor (beta chain) was recorded in a study of shared clonotypes between healthy human individuals (dated by TCRdb to the early 2020s). For the wider study: The cohort comprised a couple of women and three men aged 18 to 49 years. Per donor, three plates each were used for CD4 naive and CD4 memory, two for CD8 naive, and one for CD8 memory. Leukapheresis yielded between about 0.85 and 9.5 billion PBMCs per donor. To increase sequencing depth and limit assay-specific biases, different laboratories used diverse techniques to prepare libraries and sequence TCR repertoires. To estimate repertoire size and how much clonotype sharing occurs between individuals, the study deeply sequenced the blood TCR repertoires of roughly 5 healthy adults. Here is what the overall study found, with its caveats: Estimated clonotype richness was generally larger for naive than for memory subsets. Even with the large sequencing depth, rarefaction of the sorted-subset datasets indicated that sequencing was incomplete. The genetic and exposure-history diversity represented was limited by the small number of donors. Sampling was limited to blood, and TCR repertoires in tissue likely differ from TCR repertoires in blood. Higher generation probabilities were observed for clonotypes shared by all four sorted-subset donors than for non-shared clonotypes. Based on pairwise subsampling, the degree of clonotype sharing among donors was expected to be affected by sequencing depth. Around 5.4% of naive CD4, 3% to 4% of naive CD8, approximately 2.2% of memory CD4, and roughly 0.4% of memory CD8 clonotypes were shared across a handful of donors.

Healthy HIV-negative adults with no recently reported acute infections or vaccinations were included as donors. All donors were Caucasian adults living in Nashville, Tennessee, USA. CD4+ T cells were enriched through magnetic negative selection, after which naive cells were positively selected on CD45RA and the remaining negative fraction served as the memory subset. Blood was collected by leukapheresis, and PBMCs were isolated by Ficoll-Histopaque density gradient centrifugation and then cryopreserved in liquid nitrogen vapor phase. Analytical flow cytometry was used to check the purity and quantity of each magnetically sorted T cell population. Genomic DNA was isolated from each sorted fraction and quantified by UV absorbance on a Nanodrop 2000c. Comments on this clone: It has no known antigen specificity. It is unclear where the CDR3 begins or ends on the DNA, so no DNA is shown, and the CDR3 is as TCRdb lists it.

Using the deep immunoSEQ assay, multiplex PCR amplified TCR CDR3 regions from genomic DNA. Extracted genomic DNA from each cell subset was spread evenly across all wells of several immunoSEQ 96-well plates, with each plate serving as a replicate. Each replicate PCR for sorted subsets received around 200 ng genomic DNA, equal to about 30,000 T cell genomes. The purified libraries were quantified using a Qubit 3.0 fluorometer, sized with a Bioanalyzer 2100, and then quantified again using the KAPA Library Quantification kit. A separate single-read 150-cycle Illumina NextSeq 550 flow cell was used to sequence each immunoSEQ 96-well plate. In the original analysis: Because only junctional sequences without quality scores were contained in the immunoSEQ output, filtering matching that applied to full-length reads could not be performed. Sequences were annotated with PyIR, a Python wrapper for IgBLAST v1.9, and V/J genes and CDR3 were assigned using IMGT germline references. Reads were removed for weak V/J assignments (E-value above 1e-6), missing CDR3, stop codons, out-of-frame junctions, or ambiguous translated residues. A V3J clonotype was defined by an identical inferred V gene, J gene, and CDR3 amino acid sequence. The percentage overlap between two repertoires was calculated by dividing the number of shared unique clonotypes by the size of the smaller repertoire. Three approaches were used to assess repertoire richness: RTK rarefaction, the Chao1 estimator, and Recon v2.1 estimates of unobserved clonotypes. OLGA was used to compute generation probabilities for all TCRbeta clonotypes that the gDNA method yielded from a few donors. Here the immuneACCESS table is served through TCRdb, limited to in-frame sequences with V and J called. Missing clones are a known gap in these copies; in checked studies unresolved V genes cover under half, and the rest lacks a known reason. The V and J calls and clone size were taken over from that table, and D and trimming were inferred from the DNA. This sample has more than 2 million clones in its table, and around 95% of those were observed once. Approximately 0.13% of the sample is held by the ten biggest clonotypes.

From the cysteine through the phenylalanine, the CDR3 covers 18 amino acids. In the germline V gene (reference sequence), CDR1 corresponds to LNHDA and CDR2 to SQIVND. The rearranged segments are TRBV19 and TRBJ2-2. This clonotype was sampled from a man aged 18 to 35 in good health. The specimen sequenced was naive CD4+ T cells sorted from blood. The cell subset or site label for this specimen denotes: CD45RA+ positively selected. The CDR3: CASSIDLWGALRAGELFF.